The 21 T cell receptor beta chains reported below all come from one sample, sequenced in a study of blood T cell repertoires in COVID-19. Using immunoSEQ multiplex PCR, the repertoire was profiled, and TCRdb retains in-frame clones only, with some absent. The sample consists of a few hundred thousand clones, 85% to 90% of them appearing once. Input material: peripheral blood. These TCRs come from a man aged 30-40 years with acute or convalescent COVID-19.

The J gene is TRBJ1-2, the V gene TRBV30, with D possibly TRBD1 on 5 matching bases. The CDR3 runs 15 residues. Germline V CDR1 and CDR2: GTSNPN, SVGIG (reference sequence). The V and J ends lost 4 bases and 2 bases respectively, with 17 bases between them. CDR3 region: CAWIPYRRGNYGYTF. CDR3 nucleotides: TGTGCCTGGATCCCCTATAGGAGGGGAAACTATGGCTACACCTTC.

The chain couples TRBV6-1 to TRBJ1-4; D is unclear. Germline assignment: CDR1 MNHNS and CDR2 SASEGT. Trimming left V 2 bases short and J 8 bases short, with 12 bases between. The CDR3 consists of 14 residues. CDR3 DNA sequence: TGTGCCAGCAGTGAACAGGCTAAGTCGGAAAAACTGTTTTTT. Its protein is CASSEQAKSEKLFF.

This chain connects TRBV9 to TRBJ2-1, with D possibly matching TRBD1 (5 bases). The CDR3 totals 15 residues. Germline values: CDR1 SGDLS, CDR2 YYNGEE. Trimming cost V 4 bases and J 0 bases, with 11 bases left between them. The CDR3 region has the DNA TGTGCCAGCAGCCCACAGGCGTCCTCCTACAATGAGCAGTTCTTC. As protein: CASSPQASSYNEQFF. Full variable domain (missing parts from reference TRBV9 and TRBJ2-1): DSGVTQTPKHLITATGQRVTLRCSPRSGDLSVYWYQQSLDQGLQFLIQYYNGEERAKGNILERFSAQQFPDLHSELNLSSLELGDSALYFCASSPQASSYNEQFFGPGTRLTVL.

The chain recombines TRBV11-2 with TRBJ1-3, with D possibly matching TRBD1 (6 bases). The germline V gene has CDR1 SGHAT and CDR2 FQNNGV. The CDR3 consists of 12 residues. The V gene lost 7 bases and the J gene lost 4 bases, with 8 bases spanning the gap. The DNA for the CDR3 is TGTGCCAGCACACAGGGCGGAAACACCATATATTTT. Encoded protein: CASTQGGNTIYF. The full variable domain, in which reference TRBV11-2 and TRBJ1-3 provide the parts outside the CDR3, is EAGVAQSPRYKIIEKRQSVAFWCNPISGHATLYWYQQILGQGPKLLIQFQNNGVVDDSQLPKDRFSAERLKGVDSTLKIQPAKLEDSAVYLCASTQGGNTIYFGEGSWLTVV.

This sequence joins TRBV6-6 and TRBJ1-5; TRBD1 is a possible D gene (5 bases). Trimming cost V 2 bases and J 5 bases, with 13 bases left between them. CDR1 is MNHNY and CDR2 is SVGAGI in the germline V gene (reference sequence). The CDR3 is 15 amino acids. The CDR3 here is CASSYMGGGYQPQHF. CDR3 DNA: TGTGCCAGCAGTTACATGGGTGGGGGGTATCAGCCCCAGCATTTT.

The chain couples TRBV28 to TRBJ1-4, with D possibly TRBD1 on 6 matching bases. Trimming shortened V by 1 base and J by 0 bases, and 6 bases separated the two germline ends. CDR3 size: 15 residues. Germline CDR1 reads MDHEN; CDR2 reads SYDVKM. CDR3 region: CASSLSGATNEKLFF. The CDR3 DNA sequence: TGTGCCAGCAGTTTATCAGGGGCAACTAATGAAAAACTGTTTTTT.

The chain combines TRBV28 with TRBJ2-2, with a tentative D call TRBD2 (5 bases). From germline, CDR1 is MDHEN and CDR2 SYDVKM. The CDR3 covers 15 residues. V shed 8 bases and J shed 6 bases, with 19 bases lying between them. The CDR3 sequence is CASQIQADRAGELFF. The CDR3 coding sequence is TGTGCCAGCCAAATACAAGCGGACCGAGCCGGGGAGCTGTTTTTT. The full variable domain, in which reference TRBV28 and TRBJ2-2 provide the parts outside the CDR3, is DVKVTQSSRYLVKRTGEKVFLECVQDMDHENMFWYRQDPGLGLRLIYFSYDVKMKEKGDIPEGYSVSREKKERFSLILESASTNQTSMYLCASQIQADRAGELFFGEGSRLTVL.

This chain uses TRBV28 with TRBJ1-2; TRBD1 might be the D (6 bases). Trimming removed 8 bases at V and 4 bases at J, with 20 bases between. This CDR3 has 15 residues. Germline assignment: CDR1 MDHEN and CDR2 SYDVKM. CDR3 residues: CASYVTGTTSYGYTF. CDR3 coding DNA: TGTGCCAGCTACGTCACAGGGACTACCTCCTATGGCTACACCTTC.

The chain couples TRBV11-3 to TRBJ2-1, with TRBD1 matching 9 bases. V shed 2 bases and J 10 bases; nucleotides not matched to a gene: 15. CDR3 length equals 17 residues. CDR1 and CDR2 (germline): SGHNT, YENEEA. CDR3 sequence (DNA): TGTGCCAGCAGCTTAAGGCCCGTAACAGGGGGCCGGGTAGAGCAGTTCTTC. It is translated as CASSLRPVTGGRVEQFF.

This CDR3 is CAIRVTGGVFTGELFF. Written as DNA, the CDR3 is TGTGCCATCAGGGTAACAGGGGGTGTATTCACCGGGGAGCTGTTTTTT. V gene TRBV10-3 combines with J gene TRBJ2-2, with 8 positions matching TRBD1. The CDR3 is made up of 16 amino acids. Losses at the gene ends were 6 bases for V and 4 bases for J; bases not matched to a gene: 10. The germline CDR1 and CDR2 sequences are ENHRY and SYGVKD.

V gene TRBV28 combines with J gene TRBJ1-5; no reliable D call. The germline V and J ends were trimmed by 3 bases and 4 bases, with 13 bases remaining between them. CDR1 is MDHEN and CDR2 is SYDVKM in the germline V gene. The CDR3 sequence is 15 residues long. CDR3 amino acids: CASSFAPSPNQPQHF. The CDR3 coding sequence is TGTGCCAGCAGTTTCGCCCCGAGCCCTAATCAGCCCCAGCATTTT.

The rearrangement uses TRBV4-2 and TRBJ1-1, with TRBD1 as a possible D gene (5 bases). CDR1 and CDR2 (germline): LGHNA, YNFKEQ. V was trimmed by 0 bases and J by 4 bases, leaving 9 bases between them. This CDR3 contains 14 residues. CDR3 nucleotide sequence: TGTGCCAGCAGCCAAGAGGGGCGCGGCACTGAAGCTTTCTTT. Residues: CASSQEGRGTEAFF.

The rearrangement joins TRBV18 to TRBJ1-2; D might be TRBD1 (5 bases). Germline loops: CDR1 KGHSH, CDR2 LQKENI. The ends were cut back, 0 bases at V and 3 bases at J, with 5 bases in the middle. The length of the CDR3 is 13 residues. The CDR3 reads CASSPPTDYGYTF. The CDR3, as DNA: TGTGCCAGCTCACCACCGACAGACTATGGCTACACCTTC.

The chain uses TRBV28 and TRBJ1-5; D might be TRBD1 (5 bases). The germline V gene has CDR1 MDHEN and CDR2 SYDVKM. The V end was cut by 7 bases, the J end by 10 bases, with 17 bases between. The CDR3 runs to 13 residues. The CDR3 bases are TGTGCCAGCAAGGACAATCAAGTTGGTCCCCAGCATTTT. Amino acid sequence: CASKDNQVGPQHF.

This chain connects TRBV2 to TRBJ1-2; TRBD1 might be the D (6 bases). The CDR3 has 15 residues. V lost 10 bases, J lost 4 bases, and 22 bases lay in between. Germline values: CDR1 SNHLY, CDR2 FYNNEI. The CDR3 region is CATRGLIGVAYGYTF. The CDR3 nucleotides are TGTGCCACCAGGGGACTCATTGGGGTGGCCTATGGCTACACCTTC.

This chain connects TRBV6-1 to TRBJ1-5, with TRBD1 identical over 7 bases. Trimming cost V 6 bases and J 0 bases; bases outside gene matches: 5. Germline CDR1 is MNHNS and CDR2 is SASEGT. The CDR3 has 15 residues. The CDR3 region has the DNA TGTGCCAGCAGCTTTAACAGGGGTAGCAATCAGCCCCAGCATTTT. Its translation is CASSFNRGSNQPQHF.

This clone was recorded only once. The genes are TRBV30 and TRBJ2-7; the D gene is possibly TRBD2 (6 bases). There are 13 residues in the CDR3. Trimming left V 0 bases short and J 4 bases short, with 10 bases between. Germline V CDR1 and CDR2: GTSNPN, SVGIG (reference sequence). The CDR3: CAWSVLAGYEQYF. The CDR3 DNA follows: TGTGCCTGGAGTGTACTAGCCGGTTACGAGCAGTACTTC.

The CDR3 nucleotides are TGTGCCTGGGTTGAGACGGGGGGCCACGAGCAGTACTTC. Translation gives CAWVETGGHEQYF. The V gene is TRBV30, the J gene TRBJ2-7; D possibly corresponds to TRBD2 (7 bases). The germline CDR1 and CDR2 sequences are GTSNPN and SVGIG (reference sequence). This CDR3 is built from 13 residues. V gave up 5 bases and J gave up 5 bases, with 16 bases separating them.

The DNA of the CDR3 is TGTGCCTGGAGCAGGACAGGGCTACACGAGCAGTACTTC. Translation gives CAWSRTGLHEQYF. The J gene is TRBJ2-7, the V gene TRBV30; 8 bases match TRBD1. J was trimmed by 5 bases and V by 3 bases; bases with no gene match: 6. This CDR3 comprises 13 residues. Germline V CDR1 and CDR2: GTSNPN, SVGIG (reference sequence).

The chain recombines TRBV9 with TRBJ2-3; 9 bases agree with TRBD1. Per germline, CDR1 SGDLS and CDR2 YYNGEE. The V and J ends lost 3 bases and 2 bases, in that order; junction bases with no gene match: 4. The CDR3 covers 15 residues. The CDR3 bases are TGTGCCAGCAGCGCCACAGGGGGCTACACAGATACGCAGTATTTT. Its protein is CASSATGGYTDTQYF. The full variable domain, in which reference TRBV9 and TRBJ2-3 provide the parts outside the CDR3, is DSGVTQTPKHLITATGQRVTLRCSPRSGDLSVYWYQQSLDQGLQFLIQYYNGEERAKGNILERFSAQQFPDLHSELNLSSLELGDSALYFCASSATGGYTDTQYFGPGTRLTVL.

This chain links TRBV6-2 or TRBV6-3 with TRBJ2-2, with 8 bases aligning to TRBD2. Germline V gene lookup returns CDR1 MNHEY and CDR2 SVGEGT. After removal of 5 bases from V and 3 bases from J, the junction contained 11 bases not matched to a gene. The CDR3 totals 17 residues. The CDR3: CASSRLVGREDTGELFF. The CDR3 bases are TGTGCCAGCAGTAGGCTAGTAGGGCGGGAGGACACCGGGGAGCTGTTTTTT.